The clone carrying this TCR beta chain was detected ten times or more. This sample was taken from a study of neurological immune-mediated disorders. Template-switch 5'RACE cDNA synthesis added a 10-nucleotide unique molecular identifier. TCRdb re-derived calls from the 5' RACE reads in MiXCR, one entry per CDR3 protein. Among 35,000 to 50,000 distinct CDR3 sequences listed, more than 12% were seen once. The clonotype was recovered from a woman in her sixties with HTLV-1-associated myelopathy (HAM/TSP). Sequenced sample: CD4+ T cells from blood.

CDR3 loop: CAISVGDGYTF. The CDR3 nucleotides are TGTGCCATCAGTGTGGGGGACGGCTACACCTTC. The rearrangement joins TRBV10-3 to TRBJ1-2; possibly TRBD1 for D (5 bases). Deletions cut 4 bases from V and 8 bases from J, with 8 bases between. The CDR3 runs 11 residues. Germline V gene sequence: CDR1 ENHRY, CDR2 SYGVKD.